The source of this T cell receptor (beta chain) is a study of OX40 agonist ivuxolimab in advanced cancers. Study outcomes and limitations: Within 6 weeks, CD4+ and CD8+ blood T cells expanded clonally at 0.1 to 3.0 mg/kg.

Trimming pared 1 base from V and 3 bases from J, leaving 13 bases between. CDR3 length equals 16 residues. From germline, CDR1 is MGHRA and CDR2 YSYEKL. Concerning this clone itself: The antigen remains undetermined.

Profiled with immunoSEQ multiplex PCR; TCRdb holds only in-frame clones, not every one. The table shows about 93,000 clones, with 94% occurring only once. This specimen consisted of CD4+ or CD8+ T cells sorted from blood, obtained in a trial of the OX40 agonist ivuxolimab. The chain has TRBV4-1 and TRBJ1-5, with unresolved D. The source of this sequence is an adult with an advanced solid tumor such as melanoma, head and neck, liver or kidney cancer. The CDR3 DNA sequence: TGCGCCAGCAGCCAAGGGCCCGCACAAACCAATCAGCCCCAGCATTTT. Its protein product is CASSQGPAQTNQPQHF.